Presented here are 11 T cell receptor beta chains from one specimen sequenced in a study of PD-L1 blockade in urothelial cancer. Libraries were prepared by immunoSEQ multiplex PCR; TCRdb keeps only in-frame clonotypes and omits some of them. The table records tens of thousands of clones, about 90% of them present only once. Material: PBMCs, obtained around atezolizumab (anti-PD-L1) treatment. The receptor set was obtained from a man between 50 and 59 years old with urothelial cancer.

The chain couples TRBV18 to TRBJ1-2; 7 bases match TRBD1. V lost 2 bases to trimming and J lost 4 bases; unmatched junction nucleotides: 4. Germline lookup yields CDR1 KGHSH and CDR2 LQKENI. CDR3 length: 14 residues. This chain's CDR3 is CASSPAGTVYGYTF. CDR3 bases: TGTGCCAGCTCACCAGCGGGGACAGTCTATGGCTACACCTTC.

The V gene is TRBV5-4, the J gene TRBJ2-5; TRBD2 matches 8 bases. The germline gives CDR1 SGHNT, CDR2 YYREEE (reference sequence). CDR3 length: 15 amino acids. V lost 7 bases, J lost 0 bases, and 8 bases stayed unmatched. The CDR3 protein is CASGREGGYQETQYF. The CDR3, as DNA: TGTGCCAGCGGCCGGGAGGGAGGATACCAAGAGACCCAGTACTTC.

This sequence joins TRBV18 and TRBJ1-2; unclear D gene. This CDR3 has 14 amino acids. The V gene lost 1 base and the J gene lost 3 bases, with 9 bases spanning the gap. Per germline, CDR1 KGHSH and CDR2 LQKENI. CDR3 sequence: CASSPLVGDYGYTF. CDR3 sequence (DNA): TGTGCCAGCTCACCACTCGTCGGGGACTATGGCTACACCTTC.

The V and J genes are TRBV25-1 and TRBJ2-7; D might be TRBD1 (7 bases). The CDR3 contains 14 residues. Trimming left V 3 bases short and J 13 bases short, with 22 bases between. Germline V gene sequence: CDR1 MGHDK, CDR2 SYGVNS. CDR3 sequence reads: CASSDPRPTGTLYF. The CDR3 region has the DNA TGTGCCAGCAGTGATCCCCGCCCGACAGGGACTCTTTACTTC.

The CDR3 DNA is TGTGCCAGTAGTATCCAGAATTTCAATAGCAATCAGCCCCAGCATTTT. It specifies CASSIQNFNSNQPQHF. The V and J genes are TRBV19 and TRBJ1-5; no clear D gene. Germline assignment: CDR1 LNHDA and CDR2 SQIVND (reference sequence). V was cut by 3 bases and J by 0 bases, with 12 bases left in between. The CDR3 spans 16 residues.

V gene TRBV5-6 combines with J gene TRBJ2-7, with 11 bases identical to TRBD2. Germline trimming cut 0 bases from V and 0 bases from J; bases unmatched to any gene: 5. Germline values: CDR1 SGHDT, CDR2 YYEEEE. The CDR3 length is 17 residues. CDR3 sequence: CASSLGASGGLSYEQYF. CDR3 nucleotides: TGTGCCAGCAGCTTGGGGGCTAGCGGGGGGCTCTCCTACGAGCAGTACTTC.

This clone counts as medium-sized. The chain carries TRBV28 and TRBJ1-1; D is uncertain. The V and J ends lost 5 bases and 4 bases respectively, with 11 bases between them. Germline V gives CDR1 MDHEN, CDR2 SYDVKM. This CDR3 region has 13 residues. The CDR3 DNA sequence: TGTGCCAGCAGTACCGCAGGAGGCACTGAAGCTTTCTTT. Translation gives CASSTAGGTEAFF.

This chain links TRBV9 with TRBJ1-2, with D tentatively TRBD1 (5 bases). The germline gives CDR1 SGDLS, CDR2 YYNGEE. This CDR3 spans 15 amino acids. V was trimmed by 2 bases and J by 0 bases, leaving 11 bases between them. DNA for the CDR3: TGTGCCAGCAGCGTTCTGGACAACACTAACTATGGCTACACCTTC. The encoded protein is CASSVLDNTNYGYTF.

CDR3 sequence: CASSLEARGNQPQHF. CDR3 DNA sequence: TGTGCCAGCAGCTTAGAGGCCAGGGGCAATCAGCCCCAGCATTTT. The rearrangement uses TRBV7-8 and TRBJ1-5; D is possibly TRBD1 (5 bases). Germline V lookup: CDR1 SGHVS, CDR2 FQNEAQ. The CDR3 consists of 15 residues. V shed 1 base and J shed 2 bases, with 9 bases lying between them.

The chain carries TRBV9 and TRBJ2-7, with 9 nucleotides matching TRBD2. This CDR3 has 16 residues. V lost 0 bases and J lost 2; bases outside the gene matches: 6. Germline V gene sequence: CDR1 SGDLS, CDR2 YYNGEE. CDR3 sequence (DNA): TGTGCCAGCAGCGTAGCGTCCCGGACTAGCGCCTACGAGCAGTACTTC. Residues: CASSVASRTSAYEQYF.

This clone was recorded only once. The chain links TRBV7-2 to TRBJ2-1; 14 nucleotides match TRBD2. J gave up 7 bases and V 1 base, and 3 bases lay outside the gene matches. The CDR3 is 16 amino acids. In germline, CDR1 is SGHTA, CDR2 FQGNSA. Here the CDR3 DNA reads TGTGCCAGCAGCTTAGAAGGGACTAGCGGGAGAAATGAGCAGTTCTTC. Its protein product is CASSLEGTSGRNEQFF.